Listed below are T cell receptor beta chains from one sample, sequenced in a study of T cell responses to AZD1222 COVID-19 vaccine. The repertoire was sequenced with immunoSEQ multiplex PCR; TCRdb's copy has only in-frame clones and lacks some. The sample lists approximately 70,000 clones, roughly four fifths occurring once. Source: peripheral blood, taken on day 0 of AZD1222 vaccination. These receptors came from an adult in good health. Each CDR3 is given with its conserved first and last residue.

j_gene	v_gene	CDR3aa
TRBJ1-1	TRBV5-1	CASSEAGTVGLEAFF
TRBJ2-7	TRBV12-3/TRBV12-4	CASSSSSYEQYF
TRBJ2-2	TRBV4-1	CASSQGYRRGAATGELFF
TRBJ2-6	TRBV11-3	CASSFWGGGVVSGANVLTF
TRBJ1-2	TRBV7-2	CASSSQGAVYGYTF
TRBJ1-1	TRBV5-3	CARSLSLTGNTEAFF
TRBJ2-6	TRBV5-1	CASSPDISGANVLTF
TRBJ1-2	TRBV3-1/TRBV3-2	CASSPGANYGYTF
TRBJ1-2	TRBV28	CASSSPGPEANYGYTF
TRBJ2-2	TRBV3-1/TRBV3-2	CASSQDGTGLNGELFF
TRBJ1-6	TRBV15	CATSRDLGGQDSPLHF
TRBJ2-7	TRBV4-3	CASSPGQGADEQYF
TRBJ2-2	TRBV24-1	CATYFELVLNTGELFF
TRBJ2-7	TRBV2	CASSVQIYEQYF
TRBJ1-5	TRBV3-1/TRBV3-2	CASSLSGDQPQHF
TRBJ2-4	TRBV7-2	CASSSRDSKNIQYF
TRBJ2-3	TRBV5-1	CASSLVWVAVTDTQYF
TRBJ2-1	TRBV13	CASTWASGTYNEQFF
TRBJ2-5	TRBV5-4	CASSAEGDQETQYF
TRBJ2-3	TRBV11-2	CASSSQRITDTQYF
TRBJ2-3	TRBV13	CASSRWDSGADTQYF
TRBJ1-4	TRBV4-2	CASGGAGFNEKLFF
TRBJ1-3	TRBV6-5	CASSYLGSSGNTIYF
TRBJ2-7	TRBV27	CASSLGRSYEQYF
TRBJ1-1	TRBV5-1	CASSLSLPDSEAFF
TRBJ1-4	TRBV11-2	CASSATRGRGEKLFF
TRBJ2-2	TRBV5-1	CASSLEVLAGTGELFF
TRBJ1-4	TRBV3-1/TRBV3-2	CASSQVRGVGEKLFF